This note documents a single T cell receptor beta chain sequence. The antigen is not known. The source of the sample is a study of T cell repertoires in cytomegalovirus infection. TCRdb redid the calling of the reads with MiXCR, one entry per CDR3 protein. The sample has about 60,000 distinct CDR3 sequences; 20% are singletons. Germline CDR1 GTSNPN, CDR2 SVGIG (reference sequence). Trimming cost V 3 bases and J 3 bases, with 17 bases left between them. CDR3 length: 15 residues. The chain is built from TRBV30 and TRBJ2-5, with D tentatively TRBD2 (6 bases). The sample consisted of CD8+ T cells from cultured PBMCs, taken from culture after CMV antigen stimulation. The TCR sequence derives from a human donor in good health (CMV status not recorded). Some clones in this sample may be carry-over from other donors' samples. The chain's CDR3 is CAWSARGLSKETQYF. The DNA of the CDR3 is TGTGCCTGGAGCGCACGGGGACTTTCAAAAGAGACCCAGTACTTC.